A single sample is the source of the 32 T cell receptor beta chains below, sequenced in a study of shared clonotypes between healthy human individuals. Naive CD8 isolation took CD45RO-negative cells positively selected for CCR7 and excluded terminally differentiated effector memory CD45RA+ cells. The table came from immunoSEQ multiplex PCR; TCRdb's copy has only in-frame clones and leaves some out. This table holds more than 2 million clones, 93% found once. Sequenced material: naive CD8+ T cells from PBMCs. The receptors here all came from a man between 18 and 35 years old in good health. Some clones in this sample may be carry-over from other donors' samples.

The V gene is TRBV6-5, the J gene TRBJ2-3, with 10 bases fitting TRBD1. Per the germline V gene, CDR1 is MNHEY and CDR2 is SVGAGI. Trimming took 4 bases from V and 3 from J; bases not matched to a gene: 7. The CDR3 consists of 16 residues. The CDR3 coding sequence is TGTGCCAGCAGTTTAACGACAGGGGGCGAGACAGATACGCAGTATTTT. Protein product: CASSLTTGGETDTQYF.

The gene calls are TRBV27 and TRBJ2-3, with a tentative D call TRBD2 (5 bases). The CDR3 loop spans 14 amino acids. Trimming stripped 5 bases from V and 6 bases from J, with 15 bases between. Germline assignment: CDR1 MNHEY and CDR2 SMNVEV (reference sequence). In DNA, the CDR3 is TGTGCCAGCAGTCCCCTAATTAGCGCCGATACGCAGTATTTT. Translated: CASSPLISADTQYF.

CDR3 DNA sequence: TGTGCCAGCAGTTCCTCAACAGGGGTGGATGGCTACACCTTC. Its translation is CASSSSTGVDGYTF. The chain joins TRBV6-6 to TRBJ1-2, with TRBD1 matching over 7 bases. This CDR3 comprises 14 residues. Per germline, CDR1 MNHNY and CDR2 SVGAGI (reference sequence). The junction had 8 bases not matched to a gene; V was cut back by 4 bases and J by 6 bases.

The gene calls are TRBV5-6 and TRBJ1-2; D perhaps matches TRBD1 (6 bases). Germline loops: CDR1 SGHDT, CDR2 YYEEEE. Deletions cut 7 bases from V and 5 bases from J, with 15 bases between. CDR3 length: 13 residues. The CDR3 DNA follows: TGTGCCAGCTTCCCGCAGGGGTCATATGGCTACACCTTC. Translating it yields CASFPQGSYGYTF.

The gene calls are TRBV6-1 and TRBJ1-1; weak D call: TRBD1 (5 bases). V lost 3 bases and J lost 1, with 12 bases in between. This CDR3 is 15 amino acids long. The V gene's germline CDR1 is MNHNS and CDR2 SASEGT. The CDR3 protein is CASSEPGYANTEAFF. CDR3 nucleotide sequence: TGTGCCAGCAGTGAGCCAGGGTACGCGAACACTGAAGCTTTCTTT.

The chain uses TRBV4-1 and TRBJ2-2; D call uncertain. Trimming pared 0 bases from V and 6 bases from J, leaving 8 bases between. CDR1 is MGHRA, CDR2 YSYEKL, per germline. This CDR3 has 14 amino acids. This chain's CDR3 is CASSQEPAAGELFF. In DNA, the CDR3 is TGCGCCAGCAGCCAAGAACCGGCGGCCGGGGAGCTGTTTTTT.

This rearrangement joins TRBV27 to TRBJ2-1, with D maybe TRBD2 (6 bases). Germline CDR1 is MNHEY and CDR2 is SMNVEV (reference sequence). The CDR3 spans 17 residues. The ends were cut back, 1 base at V and 0 bases at J, with 13 bases in the middle. Here the CDR3 reads CASSLFGGRSSYNEQFF. CDR3 in DNA: TGTGCCAGCAGTTTATTCGGGGGTCGGAGCTCCTACAATGAGCAGTTCTTC.

The rearrangement joins TRBV28 to TRBJ1-2, with TRBD1 matching over 7 bases. There are 11 residues in the CDR3. The V gene's germline CDR1 is MDHEN and CDR2 SYDVKM. The V and J ends lost 11 bases and 6 bases, in that order; junction bases with no gene match: 6. This chain's CDR3 is CAGKQGNGYTF. CDR3 DNA: TGTGCCGGAAAACAGGGGAATGGCTACACCTTC.

This clone came up once. The chain links TRBV9 to TRBJ2-5; tentatively, D is TRBD1 (5 bases). Trimming pared 4 bases from V and 4 bases from J, leaving 14 bases between. Germline V lookup: CDR1 SGDLS, CDR2 YYNGEE. CDR3 size: 14 residues. The CDR3 loop is CASSYYPQGETQYF. The CDR3 nucleotides are TGTGCCAGCAGCTACTACCCGCAGGGAGAGACCCAGTACTTC.

The rearrangement joins TRBV2 to TRBJ2-1, with D unresolved. The CDR3 sequence is 14 residues long. V was cut by 8 bases and J by 0 bases, with 11 bases left in between. The germline V gene has CDR1 SNHLY and CDR2 FYNNEI. The DNA for the CDR3 is TGTGCCAGCCAACCACGAAGCTCCTACAATGAGCAGTTCTTC. This sequence encodes CASQPRSSYNEQFF.

This chain uses TRBV7-9 with TRBJ2-7; D is possibly TRBD1 (5 bases). V was clipped by 0 bases and J by 1 base, with 19 bases between them. Germline V lookup: CDR1 SEHNR, CDR2 FQNEAQ (reference sequence). The CDR3 has 18 residues. DNA for the CDR3: TGTGCCAGCAGCTTAGCGCCGACGTACAGGAGAGGATCCTACGAGCAGTACTTC. It yields the protein CASSLAPTYRRGSYEQYF.

Worth noting for this clone: The junction shows a germline mismatch at one end, possibly a read error. The chain joins TRBV4-1 to TRBJ2-2; TRBD1 matches 8 bases. CDR3 size: 20 residues. From germline, CDR1 is MGHRA and CDR2 YSYEKL. The CDR3 DNA follows: TGCGCCAGCAGTCAAGGGTCCGCGGCAGGGGGCCCTGGCCACACCGGGGAGCTGTTTTTT. Encoded protein: CASSQGSAAGGPGHTGELFF.

The CDR3 loop is CASSQGRPDSYEQYF. CDR3 DNA: TGTGCCAGCAGCCAGGGCCGCCCCGACTCCTACGAGCAGTACTTC. The chain recombines TRBV7-8 with TRBJ2-7; a weak D match, TRBD1 (5 bases). V dropped 5 bases and J dropped 0 bases, with 14 bases sitting between them. The CDR3 consists of 15 residues. Germline V lookup: CDR1 SGHVS, CDR2 FQNEAQ. Combining the CDR3 with reference TRBV7-8 and TRBJ2-7 gives the whole variable domain GAGVSQSPRYKVAKRGQDVALRCDPISGHVSLFWYQQALGQGPEFLTYFQNEAQLDKSGLPSDRFFAERPEGSVSTLKIQRTQQEDSAVYLCASSQGRPDSYEQYFGPGTRLTVT.

The V and J genes are TRBV7-9 and TRBJ2-7; D call uncertain. Trimming removed 5 bases from V and 3 bases from J, with 17 bases in between. The germline gives CDR1 SEHNR, CDR2 FQNEAQ (reference sequence). The CDR3 contains 15 residues. The CDR3, as DNA: TGTGCCAGCAGCCCCTTTCTGGGAAGCGTCTACGAGCAGTACTTC. Translating it yields CASSPFLGSVYEQYF. The full variable domain, with the rest looked up from reference TRBV7-9 and TRBJ2-7, is DTGVSQNPRHKITKRGQNVTFRCDPISEHNRLYWYRQTLGQGPEFLTYFQNEAQLEKSRLLSDRFSAERPKGSFSTLEIQRTEQGDSAMYLCASSPFLGSVYEQYFGPGTRLTVT.

The chain employs TRBV27 and TRBJ2-7; D is uncertain. Germline V gene data show CDR1 as MNHEY and CDR2 as SMNVEV (reference sequence). CDR3 length equals 14 residues. The V end lost 2 bases, the J end lost 5 bases, and 13 bases lay between the germline ends. The CDR3 nucleotides are TGTGCCAGCAGTTTAGGCGGCCACCGGGACGAGCAGTACTTC. This sequence encodes CASSLGGHRDEQYF.

The chain has TRBV19 and TRBJ1-2; TRBD1 matches at 8 bases. Germline V lookup: CDR1 LNHDA, CDR2 SQIVND (reference sequence). The ends lost 10 bases at V and 3 bases at J; junction bases unmatched: 13. CDR3 length equals 15 residues. The CDR3 protein is CATKKVAGGDYGYTF. CDR3 DNA sequence: TGTGCCACTAAGAAGGTGGCAGGGGGCGACTATGGCTACACCTTC.

V is TRBV27 and J is TRBJ1-1; no definite D call. The V end was cut by 5 bases, the J end by 1 base, with 14 bases between. This CDR3 is built from 15 residues. Germline lookup yields CDR1 MNHEY and CDR2 SMNVEV (reference sequence). The CDR3 DNA reads TGTGCCAGCAGTCGATATCCCCGGTGGAACACTGAAGCTTTCTTT. This gives the protein CASSRYPRWNTEAFF.

The chain joins TRBV25-1 to TRBJ1-4; TRBD1 matches at 8 bases. With 6 bases clipped from V and 2 bases from J, the junction kept 5 bases outside the gene matches. The CDR3 loop spans 15 amino acids. CDR1 and CDR2 (germline): MGHDK, SYGVNS. Here the CDR3 DNA reads TGTGCCAGCAGGAGGCAGGGGGCGACTAATGAAAAACTGTTTTTT. Protein sequence: CASRRQGATNEKLFF. Variable domain in full (rest from reference TRBV25-1 and TRBJ1-4): EADIYQTPRYLVIGTGKKITLECSQTMGHDKMYWYQQDPGMELHLIHYSYGVNSTEKGDLSSESTVSRIRTEHFPLTLESARPSHTSQYLCASRRQGATNEKLFFGSGTQLSVL.

The CDR3 is CASSQVTSEYQETQYF. CDR3 sequence (DNA): TGTGCCAGCAGCCAGGTGACTAGCGAGTACCAAGAGACCCAGTACTTC. The V gene is TRBV14, the J gene TRBJ2-5; 8 bases are a match to TRBD2. After removal of 3 bases from V and 0 bases from J, the junction contained 6 bases not matched to a gene. The CDR3 length is 16 residues. From germline, CDR1 is SGHDN and CDR2 FVKESK.

Turning to this clone: This same CDR3 is encoded by further DNA sequences in the sample. The chain carries TRBV7-9 and TRBJ2-5, with D possibly TRBD2 on 6 matching bases. The CDR3 totals 14 residues. The V and J ends lost 2 bases and 1 base respectively, with 8 bases between them. The germline gives CDR1 SEHNR, CDR2 FQNEAQ (reference sequence). CDR3 nucleotide sequence: TGTGCCAGCAGCTTACGGGACTTCCAAGAGACCCAGTACTTC. Protein: CASSLRDFQETQYF.

This clone was observed a single time. The gene calls are TRBV9 and TRBJ1-4; 11 bases map to TRBD1. The CDR3 is 17 residues long. CDR1 is SGDLS, CDR2 YYNGEE, per germline. The J segment lost 5 bases and the V segment lost 3 bases, leaving 9 bases of the junction unmatched. The DNA of the CDR3 is TGTGCCAGCAGCGCTGGACAGGGGGCGTCAGTGAATGAAAAACTGTTTTTT. This gives the protein CASSAGQGASVNEKLFF.

The chain couples TRBV4-1 to TRBJ2-7; 11 bases align to TRBD2. V dropped 3 bases and J dropped 4; count of bases not matched to a gene: 11. The CDR3 is 17 residues long. Germline V lookup: CDR1 MGHRA, CDR2 YSYEKL. This chain's CDR3 is CASSHVQVGLAAYEQYF. The CDR3 DNA follows: TGCGCCAGCAGCCATGTCCAGGTGGGACTAGCGGCGTACGAGCAGTACTTC.

The chain couples TRBV9 to TRBJ2-3, with D uncertain. The CDR3 is made up of 11 amino acids. Trimming removed 4 bases from V and 8 bases from J, with 8 bases in between. Germline V gives CDR1 SGDLS, CDR2 YYNGEE. CDR3 sequence: CASSSLGTQYF. The DNA for the CDR3 is TGTGCCAGCAGCTCCCTCGGTACGCAGTATTTT. Filled out from reference TRBV9 and TRBJ2-3, the complete variable domain reads DSGVTQTPKHLITATGQRVTLRCSPRSGDLSVYWYQQSLDQGLQFLIQYYNGEERAKGNILERFSAQQFPDLHSELNLSSLELGDSALYFCASSSLGTQYFGPGTRLTVL.

As for this clone: The same CDR3 is also encoded by other DNA sequences in this sample. The gene calls are TRBV5-1 and TRBJ2-7; TRBD2 matches at 10 bases. The CDR3 consists of 15 residues. V lost 3 bases, J lost 0 bases, and 3 bases stayed unmatched. Germline V gene data show CDR1 as SGHRS and CDR2 as YFSETQ. CDR3 amino acids: CASSWTSGSSYEQYF. CDR3 DNA sequence: TGCGCCAGCAGCTGGACTAGCGGTAGCTCCTACGAGCAGTACTTC.

Concerning this clone: Other DNA sequences of this sample code for an identical CDR3. The chain is built from TRBV15 and TRBJ1-5; D gene ambiguous. The CDR3 runs to 14 residues. CDR1 LNHNV and CDR2 YYDKDF come from the germline V gene (reference sequence). With 1 base removed from V and 2 bases from J, the gap between germline ends came to 6 bases. CDR3 DNA sequence: TGTGCCACCAGCAGAGGGTCGGGCAATCAGCCCCAGCATTTT. Encoded protein: CATSRGSGNQPQHF.

This rearrangement joins TRBV5-1 to TRBJ2-1, with D possibly matching TRBD2 (6 bases). Trimming left V 0 bases short and J 3 bases short, with 13 bases between. Germline CDR1 SGHRS, CDR2 YFSETQ. The CDR3 consists of 16 residues. CDR3 region: CASSLAGGTVYNEQFF. CDR3 bases: TGCGCCAGCAGCTTGGCGGGCGGGACCGTCTACAATGAGCAGTTCTTC.

The chain carries TRBV13 and TRBJ1-1; D is unclear. Germline V CDR1 and CDR2: PRHDT, FYEKMQ (reference sequence). With 0 bases removed from V and 3 bases from J, the gap between germline ends came to 11 bases. The CDR3 is made up of 15 amino acids. The CDR3 is CASSLGVIWHTEAFF. CDR3 nucleotides: TGTGCCAGCAGCTTAGGCGTAATCTGGCACACTGAAGCTTTCTTT. The full variable domain, rest sourced from reference TRBV13 and TRBJ1-1, is AAGVIQSPRHLIKEKRETATLKCYPIPRHDTVYWYQQGPGQDPQFLISFYEKMQSDKGSIPDRFSAQQFSDYHSELNMSSLELGDSALYFCASSLGVIWHTEAFFGQGTRLTVV.

A remark on this clone: Within the sample, other DNA sequences also encode this same CDR3. The chain couples TRBV28 to TRBJ2-7; D remains ambiguous. The V gene's germline CDR1 is MDHEN and CDR2 SYDVKM. V lost 6 bases to trimming and J lost 4 bases, with 10 bases between them. The CDR3 runs 12 residues. The CDR3 nucleotides read TGTGCCAGCAGCCCGAGAGCATACGAGCAGTACTTC. It is translated as CASSPRAYEQYF.

The chain joins TRBV7-3 to TRBJ2-1; TRBD2 is a possible D gene (5 bases). CDR1 is SGHTA and CDR2 is FQGTGA in the germline V gene. This CDR3 has 13 amino acids. V lost 2 bases, J lost 10 bases, and 12 bases lay in between. In DNA form, the CDR3 reads TGTGCCAGCAGCTTACCCCCCTGGAGGGAGCAGTTCTTC. Amino acid sequence: CASSLPPWREQFF.

The chain joins TRBV6-5 to TRBJ1-1; 7 bases agree with TRBD1. This CDR3 has 15 residues. V gave up 4 bases and J gave up 3 bases; unmatched junction bases: 8. Germline V gene lookup returns CDR1 MNHEY and CDR2 SVGAGI. CDR3 in DNA: TGTGCCAGCAGTTCGGACACAGGGGCGGACACTGAAGCTTTCTTT. Translation: CASSSDTGADTEAFF.

This chain links TRBV7-6 with TRBJ1-1; D is perhaps TRBD1 (5 bases). Trimming shortened V by 5 bases and J by 1 base, and 11 bases separated the two germline ends. The CDR3 runs to 14 residues. The germline V gene has CDR1 SGHVS and CDR2 FNYEAQ. CDR3 DNA: TGTGCCAGCAGCCCGATCAGGGAGAACACTGAAGCTTTCTTT. This gives the protein CASSPIRENTEAFF.

V is TRBV4-1 and J is TRBJ2-7; no clear D. V lost 5 bases, J lost 0 bases, and 14 bases lay in between. Germline V gives CDR1 MGHRA, CDR2 YSYEKL. This CDR3 has 15 amino acids. The CDR3 DNA sequence: TGCGCCAGCAGCGCAGACACTCCCCTCTCCTACGAGCAGTACTTC. This translates into CASSADTPLSYEQYF.